This TCR beta chain stems from a study of blood T cell repertoires in COVID-19. The data were produced by immunoSEQ multiplex PCR, yet TCRdb's version contains in-frame clones alone and is incomplete. The sample has 250,000 or so clones; about three quarters are singletons. V lost 2 bases and J 10 bases, leaving 14 bases between the germline ends. The CDR3 length is 13 residues. Sample: peripheral blood. This rearrangement joins TRBV12-3 or TRBV12-4 to TRBJ1-1; D gene uncertain. The TCR sequence derives from a woman older than 75 with acute or convalescent COVID-19. CDR3 amino acids: CASSLIMATGAFF. Here the CDR3 DNA reads TGTGCCAGCAGTTTAATTATGGCGACGGGAGCTTTCTTT.